The 9 T cell receptor beta chains in this list originate from one sample, sequenced in a study of neurological immune-mediated disorders. TCRdb used MiXCR to reprocess the 5' RACE reads, holding one entry per CDR3 protein. The repertoire holds about 48,000 distinct CDR3 sequences, about a quarter seen once, with about 23% in the top ten. Sequenced input: PBMCs. The receptors were gathered from a woman aged 70-85 years in good health.

The chain is built from TRBV6-2 or TRBV6-3 and TRBJ2-7, with D perhaps TRBD1 (5 bases). V shed 0 bases and J shed 3 bases, with 18 bases lying between them. The length of the CDR3 is 17 residues. Germline CDR1 is MNHEY and CDR2 is SVGEGT. The CDR3 DNA reads as TGTGCCAGCAGTTACTCGATAAGGGGTCCAGTCGACTACGAGCAGTACTTC. Translated, it gives CASSYSIRGPVDYEQYF.

This clonotype occurred many times. The chain employs TRBV27 and TRBJ1-2; tentatively, D is TRBD1 (5 bases). From germline, CDR1 is MNHEY and CDR2 SMNVEV (reference sequence). V lost 0 bases and J lost 4, with 6 bases in between. This CDR3 is built from 13 residues. CDR3 coding DNA: TGTGCCAGCAGTTTATCGGGGCTCTATGGCTACACCTTC. This encodes CASSLSGLYGYTF.

This clonotype was found many times. The chain recombines TRBV29-1 with TRBJ2-5; D might be TRBD1 (5 bases). V lost 3 bases to trimming and J lost 1 base, with 9 bases between them. CDR3 length: 13 amino acids. Germline values: CDR1 SQVTM, CDR2 ANQGSEA. CDR3 coding DNA: TGCAGCGTTGACCTGACAGCCCAAGAGACCCAGTACTTC. Translating it yields CSVDLTAQETQYF.

Turning to this clonotype: A read error may account for a junction end that differs from germline. This chain connects TRBV20-1 to TRBJ2-7, with D possibly TRBD2 on 7 matching bases. The CDR3 runs 15 residues. CDR1 is DFQATT, CDR2 SNEGSKA, per germline (reference sequence). The CDR3 is CSASEAGGLSCEQYF. Here the CDR3 DNA reads TGCAGTGCTAGTGAGGCCGGGGGGCTCTCCTGCGAGCAGTACTTC.

The V and J genes are TRBV20-1 and TRBJ2-2; no firm D call. Germline values: CDR1 DFQATT, CDR2 SNEGSKA (reference sequence). CDR3 length: 13 residues. V was pared by 6 bases and J by 1 base, with 9 bases between. This chain's CDR3 is CSALWGNTGELFF. The CDR3 region has the DNA TGCAGTGCCTTGTGGGGGAACACCGGGGAGCTGTTTTTT.

In its sample, this clonotype was seen many times. The chain couples TRBV10-3 to TRBJ1-6; tentative D call: TRBD1 (6 bases). The CDR3 spans 13 residues. V lost 4 bases to trimming and J lost 10 bases, with 11 bases between them. The V gene's germline CDR1 is ENHRY and CDR2 SYGVKD. The CDR3 protein is CAISGQEESPLHF. The CDR3, as DNA: TGTGCCATCAGTGGACAGGAAGAGTCACCCCTCCACTTT.

The chain combines TRBV6-4 with TRBJ2-3; TRBD1 is a possible D gene (6 bases). In germline, CDR1 is MRHNA, CDR2 SNTAGT. Trimming took off 0 bases at V and 11 bases at J, with 12 bases between the two ends. The CDR3 consists of 13 residues. Written as DNA, the CDR3 is TGTGCCAGCAGTGACTCCCCTGAAGGGGGGCAGTATTTT. Protein sequence: CASSDSPEGGQYF.

This clonotype was counted ten times or more. The chain links TRBV6-5 to TRBJ2-3, with D possibly being TRBD2 (5 bases). The germline CDR1 and CDR2 sequences are MNHEY and SVGAGI. The V end lost 6 bases, the J end lost 6 bases, and 19 bases lay between the germline ends. This CDR3 is built from 15 residues. Here the CDR3 DNA reads TGTGCCAGCAGGCGTAGCGACCCACGGTCGGATACGCAGTATTTT. Translation: CASRRSDPRSDTQYF.

This clonotype occurred many times. The chain employs TRBV21-1 and TRBJ1-1; the table's D call TRBD1 went unverified against the DNA. TRBV21-1 is designated a pseudogene. The CDR3 runs 12 residues. CDR3: CASRQGAGEAFF. The CDR3 region has the DNA TGTGCCAGCCGACAGGGGGCCGGTGAAGCTTTCTTT.